Sequencing of this T cell receptor (beta chain) was carried out in a study of blood T cell repertoires in COVID-19. In the study overall: The United States, Italy and Spain supplied acute and convalescent COVID-19 samples. PBMCs, B-cell-depleted T cells, or T cells provided the cDNA or gDNA that made up the material.

Libraries were prepared by immunoSEQ multiplex PCR; TCRdb keeps only in-frame clonotypes and omits some of them. The sample shows around 95,000 clones, around 81% of them seen only once. From germline, CDR1 is MNHEY and CDR2 SMNVEV (reference sequence). The CDR3 totals 15 residues. Trimming removed 3 bases at V and 0 bases at J, with 8 bases between. The receptor was derived from a man aged 45-60 years with active or convalescent COVID-19. Sequencing input: peripheral blood. This chain joins TRBV27 and TRBJ1-4; the D is unclear. The CDR3 loop reads CASSFTVSTNEKLFF. The CDR3, as DNA: TGTGCCAGCAGTTTTACAGTGTCAACTAATGAAAAACTGTTTTTT.